Sequencing of this T cell receptor beta chain was carried out in a study of cytotoxic CD8 clonotypes in ibrutinib-treated CLL (dated by TCRdb to the early 2020s). Some background on the complete study: In this cohort, about 15 patients were treatment-naive and approximately twelve were relapsed/refractory, while 17 to 18 had unmutated IGHV. Cryopreserved peripheral blood mononuclear cells were collected before treatment, at response, and at either disease progression or sustained remission. Partial responses were observed in about 24 patients and complete responses in 2; after a median follow-up of 68 months, remission was maintained in 15 or so patients and progression was observed in some 12. Longitudinal samples were obtainable from 26 of the 86 participants in the trial. Samples averaged about 260,000 productive templates and 90,000 to 100,000 productive rearrangements. Every remission and progressive disease sample was obtained while ibrutinib was still being received by the patients. Samples at response were collected after a median of about 13 months of treatment, with a range of about 6 to 40 months.

Turning to this clone: The antigen it binds to is not known. There are no base qualities to consult, and no much larger clone falls within one base.

Results the study describes overall, beyond this receptor: Baseline clonality exceeded that of age-matched healthy donors and correlated strongly with circulating CD8+ T-cell counts. An increase in clonality was observed at ibrutinib response, with clonality remaining stable during sustained remission and falling back toward baseline at progression. Sampling times were not matched between sustained-remission and progressing patients, and lymph node repertoires were not studied. Public clonotypes were rare and either shrank or stayed stable during treatment, and the rise in clonality at ibrutinib response reflected expansion of private clonotypes.

Reading the label with the study, this specimen's time point is: 12 months on ibrutinib. Roughly 1.8 micrograms of genomic DNA were extracted from cryopreserved PBMCs for TCR beta library preparation. High-throughput TCR beta sequencing was performed on longitudinal blood samples from CLL patients receiving ibrutinib monotherapy. The patients took part in an open-label, single-center phase 2 trial of ibrutinib monotherapy. The goal of deep resolution MiSeq sequencing was a depth between 1 in 1 million and 1 in 200,000 T cells, and coverage averaged 10x per clonotype. The immunoSEQ hsTCRB Kit was used to generate the TCR beta libraries. The paper's processing steps were these. The data were analyzed with ImmunoSEQ Analyzer and ImmunoSEQ Data Assistant, and V, D and J gene assignments followed IMGT definitions. Clonality, which ranges from 0 to 1, was calculated as one minus the normalized Shannon entropy of productive rearrangement frequencies. Only overrepresented clonotypes making up at least 0.05% of each patient's repertoire were included in the public clonotype analysis. About a dozen age-matched healthy donor repertoires from immuneACCESS served as clonality controls. Held by TCRdb, this immuneACCESS table contains in-frame sequences only and omits some clones. Under half of the omission traces to an unresolved V gene where checked; the cause of the rest is unknown. The V and J calls and clone size come from that table; D and trimming were worked out from the DNA. This sample comprises about 160,000 clones, more than 75% of them detected only once. The ten biggest clones cover around 2% of the sample.

From the cysteine through the phenylalanine, the CDR3 covers 13 amino acids. The sequence is cut down to CDR3 DNA, 39 bases in frame from base 1. For CDR1 and CDR2, the germline V gene (reference sequence) lists SEHNR and FQNEAQ. V and J are truncated by 5 bases and 3 bases respectively, leaving an intervening sequence of 8 bases. This sequence originates from a human donor with chronic lymphocytic leukemia. Sequenced material: PBMCs, taken after 12 months of ibrutinib treatment. The rearranged segments are TRBV7-9 and TRBJ1-5, with the D segment identity uncertain. The CDR3 loop reads CASSPQDNQPQHF. The DNA sequence is as follows: TGTGCCAGCAGCCCGCAGGACAATCAGCCCCAGCATTTT.